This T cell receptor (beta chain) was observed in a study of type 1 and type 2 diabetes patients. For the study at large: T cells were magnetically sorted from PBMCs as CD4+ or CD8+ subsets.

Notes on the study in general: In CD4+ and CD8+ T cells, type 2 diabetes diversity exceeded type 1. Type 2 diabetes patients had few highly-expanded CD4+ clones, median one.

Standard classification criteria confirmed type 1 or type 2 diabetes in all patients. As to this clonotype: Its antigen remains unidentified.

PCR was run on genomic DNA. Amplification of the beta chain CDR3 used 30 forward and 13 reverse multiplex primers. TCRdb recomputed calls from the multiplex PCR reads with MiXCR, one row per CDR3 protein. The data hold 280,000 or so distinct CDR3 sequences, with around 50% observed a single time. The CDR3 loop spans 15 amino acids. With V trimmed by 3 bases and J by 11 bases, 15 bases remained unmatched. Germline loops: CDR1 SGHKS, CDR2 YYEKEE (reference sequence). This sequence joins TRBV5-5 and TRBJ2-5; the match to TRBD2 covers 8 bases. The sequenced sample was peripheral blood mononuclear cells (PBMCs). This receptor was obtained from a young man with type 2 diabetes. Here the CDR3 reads CASSSRTSRTNEQYF. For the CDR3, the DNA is TGTGCCAGCAGCTCACGGACTAGCCGTACGAATGAGCAGTACTTC.